One sample yielded the 30 T cell receptor beta chains listed below, sequenced in a study of blood T cell repertoires in COVID-19. Profiling relied on immunoSEQ multiplex PCR, and the TCRdb table lists in-frame clones only, not all of them. The sample has about half a million clones, 89% seen once. The sample consisted of peripheral blood. All receptors derive from a man aged 18-30 years with COVID-19, enrolled during active disease.

The chain employs TRBV27 and TRBJ2-6; D call uncertain. The CDR3 spans 14 residues. Germline-derived CDR1 and CDR2 are MNHEY and SMNVEV (reference sequence). Trimming removed 6 bases at V and 0 bases at J, with 6 bases between. CDR3 in DNA: TGTGCCAGCAGCCCAGGCTCTGGGGCCAACGTCCTGACTTTC. Amino acids: CASSPGSGANVLTF.

The J gene is TRBJ2-1, the V gene TRBV4-2; no firm D call. This CDR3 has 15 amino acids. Germline V gene lookup returns CDR1 LGHNA and CDR2 YNFKEQ. The germline V and J ends were trimmed by 4 bases and 3 bases, with 13 bases remaining between them. The CDR3 DNA reads TGTGCCAGCAGCCGCGGCTCCTCCGACTACAATGAGCAGTTCTTC. It translates to CASSRGSSDYNEQFF.

The chain uses TRBV6-5 and TRBJ2-7; 9 bases fit TRBD1. CDR3 length: 15 amino acids. V was clipped by 5 bases and J by 4 bases; unmatched bases: 9. Germline CDR1 and CDR2: MNHEY and SVGAGI. The CDR3 here is CASSIDRGLRYEQYF. The CDR3 coding sequence is TGTGCCAGCAGTATCGACAGGGGGTTAAGGTACGAGCAGTACTTC.

The chain uses TRBV21-1 and TRBJ2-5; the DNA was not compared with TRBD2, the D call given in the table. TRBV21-1 is given as a pseudogene. The CDR3 extends over 13 amino acids. CDR3 coding DNA: TGTGCCAGCAGCCCCCCAAAGCCAGAGACCCAGTACTTC. As protein: CASSPPKPETQYF.

The chain couples TRBV27 to TRBJ2-1, with D perhaps TRBD1 (6 bases). CDR1 and CDR2 (germline): MNHEY, SMNVEV (reference sequence). The V end lost 2 bases, the J end lost 1 base, and 9 bases lay between the germline ends. This CDR3 is 15 amino acids long. CDR3 sequence: CASSLGQLSYNEQFF. DNA for the CDR3: TGTGCCAGCAGTTTAGGACAGCTTTCCTACAATGAGCAGTTCTTC.

This chain links TRBV30 with TRBJ2-1, with a tentative D call TRBD2 (6 bases). In germline, CDR1 is GTSNPN, CDR2 SVGIG (reference sequence). The CDR3 covers 17 residues. Trimming took off 1 base at V and 5 bases at J, with 21 bases between the two ends. The CDR3, as DNA: TGTGCCTGGAGTGAATTTGGTAGCGGTTTAGTCGACAATGAGCAGTTCTTC. As protein: CAWSEFGSGLVDNEQFF.

V usage is TRBV19 and J usage is TRBJ1-6; 9 bases match TRBD1. Per germline, CDR1 LNHDA and CDR2 SQIVND (reference sequence). The CDR3 contains 15 residues. The V segment lost 11 bases and the J segment 7 bases; nucleotides outside the gene matches: 12. CDR3 sequence reads: CASDRGRSGNSPLHF. In DNA form, the CDR3 reads TGTGCCTCGGACAGGGGCCGTTCGGGAAATTCACCCCTCCACTTT.

The V gene is TRBV3-1 (or the pseudogene TRBV3-2), the J gene TRBJ1-2, with TRBD1 matching over 12 bases. Germline V CDR1 and CDR2: LGHDT, YNNKEL (reference sequence). There are 16 residues in the CDR3. Losses at the gene ends were 2 bases for V and 8 bases for J; bases not matched to a gene: 9. The CDR3, as DNA: TGTGCCAGCAGCCAAAGCGGGGGACAGGGGGCTTACGGCTACACCTTC. As protein: CASSQSGGQGAYGYTF.

Worth noting for this clone: A read error may explain this, as a much larger clone is one base away. This same CDR3 is encoded by further DNA sequences in the sample. This chain links TRBV7-2 with TRBJ2-1; 10 positions match TRBD2. There are 15 residues in the CDR3. With V trimmed by 4 bases and J by 2 bases, 2 bases remained unmatched. Germline CDR1 SGHTA, CDR2 FQGNSA. The CDR3, as DNA: TGTGCCAGCAGCTCGACTAGCGGGCCCTACAATGAGCAGTTCTTC. This encodes CASSSTSGPYNEQFF. The full variable domain, completed using reference TRBV7-2 and TRBJ2-1, is GAGVSQSPSNKVTEKGKDVELRCDPISGHTALYWYRQSLGQGLEFLIYFQGNSAPDKSGLPSDRFSAERTGGSVSTLTIQRTQQEDSAVYLCASSSTSGPYNEQFFGPGTRLTVL.

The CDR3 loop is CATSDRSGGDEQFF. The CDR3 coding sequence is TGTGCCACCAGTGACCGTAGCGGGGGGGATGAGCAGTTCTTC. V is TRBV24-1 and J is TRBJ2-1; 11 bases map to TRBD2. After removal of 4 bases from V and 8 bases from J, the junction contained 3 bases not matched to a gene. The length of the CDR3 is 14 residues. CDR1 is KGHDR and CDR2 is SFDVKD in the germline V gene.

This clone was seen a few times. V is TRBV13 and J is TRBJ1-1; D is possibly TRBD1 (5 bases). In germline, CDR1 is PRHDT, CDR2 FYEKMQ (reference sequence). Trimming left V 3 bases short and J 4 bases short, with 12 bases between. The CDR3 sequence is 14 residues long. The CDR3 loop reads CASSFVSGGTEAFF. As DNA, the CDR3 is TGTGCCAGCAGCTTCGTTTCCGGGGGCACTGAAGCTTTCTTT. Filled out from reference TRBV13 and TRBJ1-1, the complete variable domain reads AAGVIQSPRHLIKEKRETATLKCYPIPRHDTVYWYQQGPGQDPQFLISFYEKMQSDKGSIPDRFSAQQFSDYHSELNMSSLELGDSALYFCASSFVSGGTEAFFGQGTRLTVV.

DNA of the CDR3: TGTGCCAGCAGCCGAGGGGGGAGGGGTGAAAAACTGTTTTTT. The encoded protein is CASSRGGRGEKLFF. The chain couples TRBV7-8 to TRBJ1-4; maybe TRBD1 (6 bases). CDR3 length equals 14 residues. Germline CDR1 and CDR2: SGHVS and FQNEAQ. V shed 5 bases and J shed 7 bases, with 14 bases lying between them. The entire variable domain, with the rest obtained from reference TRBV7-8 and TRBJ1-4, is as follows: GAGVSQSPRYKVAKRGQDVALRCDPISGHVSLFWYQQALGQGPEFLTYFQNEAQLDKSGLPSDRFFAERPEGSVSTLKIQRTQQEDSAVYLCASSRGGRGEKLFFGSGTQLSVL.

V gene TRBV28 combines with J gene TRBJ2-3, with a weak D call TRBD2 (7 bases). The CDR3 is made up of 16 amino acids. The V end lost 7 bases, the J end lost 6 bases, and 23 bases lay between the germline ends. Germline V lookup: CDR1 MDHEN, CDR2 SYDVKM. The CDR3 coding sequence is TGTGCCAGCACCAAGGACTTGGCGGGGGCTTGGGATACGCAGTATTTT. Translating gives CASTKDLAGAWDTQYF.

The chain uses TRBV4-1 and TRBJ2-7, with TRBD1 matching over 8 bases. The CDR3 has 15 residues. Trimming removed 1 base from V and 2 bases from J; junction bases left unmatched: 4. Germline CDR1 is MGHRA and CDR2 is YSYEKL. CDR3 sequence: CASSQGTGPTYEQYF. The CDR3 bases are TGCGCCAGCAGCCAAGGGACAGGGCCCACCTACGAGCAGTACTTC.

The V gene is TRBV29-1, the J gene TRBJ1-3; TRBD1 might be the D (5 bases). V was cut by 4 bases and J by 6 bases, with 13 bases left in between. CDR3 length equals 13 residues. Germline CDR1 and CDR2: SQVTM and ANQGSEA. CDR3 region: CSVGGRAENTIYF. The CDR3 DNA is TGCAGCGTTGGCGGCAGGGCTGAAAACACCATATATTTT.

The rearrangement uses TRBV27 and TRBJ2-5; 8 bases fit TRBD2. Germline V gene lookup returns CDR1 MNHEY and CDR2 SMNVEV (reference sequence). V shed 1 base, J shed 5 bases, and the junction held 9 bases outside the gene matches. The CDR3 has 16 residues. CDR3: CASSLFSGGARETQYF. The CDR3 DNA sequence: TGTGCCAGCAGTTTATTTTCCGGGGGGGCCAGGGAGACCCAGTACTTC.

The rearrangement uses TRBV3-1 (or the pseudogene TRBV3-2) and TRBJ2-7, with TRBD2 as a possible D gene (5 bases). This CDR3 is 14 amino acids long. The V and J ends lost 3 bases and 4 bases respectively, with 13 bases between them. From germline, CDR1 is LGHDT and CDR2 YNNKEL (reference sequence). CDR3 amino acids: CASSHLASAYEQYF. The CDR3 DNA is TGTGCCAGCAGCCATCTAGCATCAGCGTACGAGCAGTACTTC.

V gene TRBV19 combines with J gene TRBJ2-3, with a weak D call TRBD1 (6 bases). This CDR3 has 15 amino acids. Trimming took 3 bases from V and 5 from J, leaving 15 bases between them. From germline, CDR1 is LNHDA and CDR2 SQIVND (reference sequence). The CDR3, as DNA: TGTGCCAGTAGTATTTCGCAGGGGTTGGGAGATACGCAGTATTTT. The encoded protein is CASSISQGLGDTQYF.

This chain joins TRBV20-1 and TRBJ1-6; D gene uncertain. Germline CDR1 and CDR2: DFQATT and SNEGSKA (reference sequence). CDR3 length: 13 amino acids. V was pared by 3 bases and J by 6 bases, with 9 bases between. The CDR3 region has the DNA TGCAGTGCTAGTAAACGGAGTAATTCACCCCTCCACTTT. Translated, it gives CSASKRSNSPLHF.

The CDR3 DNA sequence: TGTGCCAGCAGTTACGGGGCAACGAACACCGGGGAGCTGTTTTTT. It specifies CASSYGATNTGELFF. The chain recombines TRBV6-5 with TRBJ2-2, with a possible D match to TRBD1 (5 bases). The CDR3 is 15 residues long. Germline CDR1 reads MNHEY; CDR2 reads SVGAGI. V was shortened by 2 bases and J by 0 bases, with 7 bases between the two germline ends.

The V call is TRBV5-1, the J call TRBJ2-2; TRBD1 matches 9 bases. The CDR3 is made up of 14 amino acids. V was clipped by 5 bases and J by 5 bases; unmatched bases: 4. Germline V gives CDR1 SGHRS, CDR2 YFSETQ. The CDR3 sequence is CASSPGQGTGELFF. CDR3 in DNA: TGCGCCAGCAGTCCGGGACAGGGAACCGGGGAGCTGTTTTTT.

The chain is built from TRBV11-2 and TRBJ2-1; 7 bases fit TRBD1. The V gene's germline CDR1 is SGHAT and CDR2 FQNNGV. The CDR3 loop spans 15 amino acids. Trimming removed 5 bases from V and 3 bases from J; junction bases left unmatched: 7. The CDR3 is CASSRDREIYNEQFF. Written as DNA, the CDR3 is TGTGCCAGCAGCAGAGACAGGGAAATCTACAATGAGCAGTTCTTC.

V is TRBV7-9 and J is TRBJ2-1; D is unresolved. CDR1 and CDR2 (germline): SEHNR, FQNEAQ (reference sequence). V was shortened by 3 bases and J by 0 bases, with 12 bases between the two germline ends. This CDR3 is 16 amino acids long. Here the CDR3 reads CASSLWPESSYNEQFF. As DNA, the CDR3 is TGTGCCAGCAGCTTGTGGCCAGAAAGCTCCTACAATGAGCAGTTCTTC.

The table lists this clone with a count of one. The J gene is TRBJ2-3, the V gene TRBV29-1; tentative D call: TRBD2 (7 bases). V lost 3 bases to trimming and J lost 3 bases, with 16 bases between them. Germline V gives CDR1 SQVTM, CDR2 ANQGSEA. The CDR3 extends over 15 amino acids. The CDR3, as DNA: TGCAGCGTTGAGAAGGGGGGGATCTCGACAGATACGCAGTATTTT. Protein sequence: CSVEKGGISTDTQYF.

This clone appeared a few times. The chain carries TRBV29-1 and TRBJ2-7; weak D call: TRBD2 (5 bases). The CDR3 length is 14 residues. Between the trimmed V and J ends, which lost 4 bases and 2 bases, there was a span of 15 bases. CDR1 is SQVTM, CDR2 ANQGSEA, per germline. This CDR3 is CSVGRLGQTYEQYF. The CDR3 DNA follows: TGCAGCGTTGGGAGGTTAGGGCAGACCTACGAGCAGTACTTC.

The J gene is TRBJ1-5, the V gene TRBV11-2; D call uncertain. This CDR3 is built from 15 residues. V was clipped by 3 bases and J by 0 bases, with 9 bases between them. Per the germline V gene, CDR1 is SGHAT and CDR2 is FQNNGV. CDR3 bases: TGTGCCAGCAGCTTTCGAGGGAATAGCAATCAGCCCCAGCATTTT. Its translation is CASSFRGNSNQPQHF.

The V and J genes are TRBV6-5 and TRBJ1-1; possible D gene TRBD1, 6 bases. The germline V gene has CDR1 MNHEY and CDR2 SVGAGI. V was trimmed by 6 bases and J by 2 bases, leaving 13 bases between them. This CDR3 is built from 14 residues. CDR3 sequence: CASRRQVSNTEAFF. As DNA, the CDR3 is TGTGCCAGCAGACGACAGGTGTCCAACACTGAAGCTTTCTTT.

A single count supports this clone. The J gene is TRBJ2-2, the V gene TRBV5-4; 10 bases fit TRBD1. After removal of 0 bases from V and 6 bases from J, the junction contained 11 bases not matched to a gene. Per the germline V gene, CDR1 is SGHNT and CDR2 is YYREEE (reference sequence). The CDR3 loop spans 18 amino acids. Written as DNA, the CDR3 is TGTGCCAGCAGCTTGGGAGGGGACAGGGGTTCCAGACCCGGGGAGCTGTTTTTT. This sequence encodes CASSLGGDRGSRPGELFF.

J is TRBJ2-5 and V is TRBV19, with 8 positions matching TRBD2. V gave up 6 bases and J gave up 5 bases; unmatched junction bases: 11. There are 15 residues in the CDR3. Germline values: CDR1 LNHDA, CDR2 SQIVND (reference sequence). The CDR3 is CASSDSGLGRETQYF. As DNA, the CDR3 is TGTGCCAGTAGCGACTCGGGACTAGGACGCGAGACCCAGTACTTC.

V usage is TRBV19 and J usage is TRBJ1-1, with TRBD1 as a possible D gene (6 bases). The CDR3 loop spans 15 amino acids. Germline CDR1 LNHDA, CDR2 SQIVND (reference sequence). V was trimmed by 1 base and J by 0 bases, leaving 9 bases between them. This chain's CDR3 is CASSIAGGLNTEAFF. CDR3 sequence (DNA): TGTGCCAGTAGTATAGCGGGGGGCCTGAACACTGAAGCTTTCTTT.